The present TCR beta chain was sequenced within a study of blood T cell repertoires in COVID-19. Study at large: COVID-19 samples, acute and convalescent, were from the United States, Italy and Spain. Sources were T cells, B-cell-depleted T cells, or PBMCs; the material itself was cDNA or gDNA.

Those who participated ranged in age from roughly 18 to 89 years and resided in around 22 US areas. V lost 0 bases and J 0 bases, leaving 10 bases between the germline ends. CDR1 is SGHRS, CDR2 YFSETQ, per germline. The CDR3 sequence is 17 residues long. Original analysis: Amplifying reference gene primers gave estimates of nucleated cell counts. Profiled with immunoSEQ multiplex PCR; TCRdb holds only in-frame clones, not every one. V, J and clone size are taken as reported in that table, and D and trimming were inferred from the DNA itself. Seen here are 200,000 to 250,000 clones, approximately 80% observed once, and the top ten hold about 7.7%.

What was sequenced was PBMCs or T cells enriched from blood (not recorded which). The chain couples TRBV5-1 to TRBJ2-6; D ambiguous. This TCR derives from a woman aged 40 to 50 with acute COVID-19. The CDR3 DNA follows: TGCGCCAGCAGCTTGGTGTCCCTAGGCTCTGGGGCCAACGTCCTGACTTTC. The encoded protein is CASSLVSLGSGANVLTF.